This T cell receptor beta chain was observed in a study of identical twins. MiXCR, applied by TCRdb to the 5' RACE reads, yields one record per CDR3 protein. The table shows approximately 300,000 distinct CDR3 sequences, with 8.5% to 9.5% occurring only once. The germline V gene has CDR1 SGHNT and CDR2 YENEEA. The CDR3 loop spans 15 amino acids. V was trimmed by 4 bases and J by 6 bases, leaving 15 bases between them. These data were also reused for a study on yellow fever vaccine responses in identical twins.

The chain carries TRBV11-3 and TRBJ2-2; a weak D match, TRBD2 (6 bases). This clonotype originated in a woman under 30 in good health. Sequences were obtained from CD8+ T cells sorted from blood. CDR3 DNA sequence: TGTGCCAGCAGCTCGGGGCCGGGAGAGTCCGGGGAGCTGTTTTTT. Protein: CASSSGPGESGELFF.